The 23 T cell receptor beta chains below come from one sample, sequenced in a study of cytomegalovirus exposure and HLA in healthy donors (dated by TCRdb to between 2016 and 2019). The method was the immunoSEQ multiplex PCR assay. The multiplex PCR relied on a mix of 60 forward primers for TCR Vbeta segments and 13 reverse primers for TCR Jbeta segments. The immuneACCESS repertoire file appears here via TCRdb, limited to in-frame rearrangements. These files lack a portion of the clones; in checked studies, under half of the deficit traces to unresolved V genes, and the cause of the others is not known. The sample profile shows under 200,000 clones; over 75% of them were found once. The biggest ten clones account for 1% of the sample. The sequenced sample consisted of PBMCs. The origin of the receptors is a woman between 45 and 65 years old in good health and CMV-seropositive.

J is TRBJ2-5 and V is TRBV25-1; 8 nucleotides line up with TRBD1. The CDR3 contains 14 residues. Germline V CDR1 and CDR2: MGHDK, SYGVNS. Trimming cost V 6 bases and J 4 bases; bases outside gene matches: 7. CDR3 DNA: TGTGCCAGCAGGGAGGCAGGGGGCTTAGAGACCCAGTACTTC. Translation gives CASREAGGLETQYF.

The chain couples TRBV27 to TRBJ2-7, with TRBD1 identical over 12 bases. The CDR3 consists of 13 residues. CDR1 is MNHEY, CDR2 SMNVEV, per germline (reference sequence). The CDR3 DNA follows: TGTGGCACTGGGGACAGGGGGCAGCGGGAGCAGTACTTC. This translates into CGTGDRGQREQYF.

The rearrangement uses TRBV6-5 and TRBJ1-1, with D perhaps matching TRBD1 (5 bases). The length of the CDR3 is 14 residues. Germline V gives CDR1 MNHEY, CDR2 SVGAGI. The ends were cut back, 2 bases at V and 11 bases at J, with 18 bases in the middle. CDR3: CASSYRGEGSRAFF. The CDR3 region has the DNA TGTGCCAGCAGTTACCGAGGGGAGGGCTCGAGGGCTTTCTTT.

This clone was detected only a few times. As DNA, the CDR3 is TGTGCCAGCAGCCAAGACTTCAGCGGCCAAGAGACCCAGTACTTC. Protein: CASSQDFSGQETQYF. V is TRBV4-2 and J is TRBJ2-5; TRBD2 might be the D (5 bases). Germline V lookup: CDR1 LGHNA, CDR2 YNFKEQ. There are 15 residues in the CDR3. Trimming removed 0 bases at V and 1 base at J, with 9 bases between.

This clone was counted between two and nine times. The gene calls are TRBV19 and TRBJ1-5, with 9 bases lining up with TRBD1. CDR3 length: 19 amino acids. Germline CDR1 LNHDA, CDR2 SQIVND (reference sequence). With 5 bases clipped from V and 9 bases from J, the junction kept 23 bases outside the gene matches. For the CDR3, the DNA is TGTGCCAGTAGTCTCCCCCCCCGCTCGACAGGGGGAGTCCTTCGGCCCCAGCATTTT. This encodes CASSLPPRSTGGVLRPQHF.

The chain uses TRBV7-9 and TRBJ2-1, with 7 bases lining up with TRBD2. Losses at the gene ends were 2 bases for V and 3 bases for J; bases not matched to a gene: 1. The CDR3 totals 14 residues. Germline V CDR1 and CDR2: SEHNR, FQNEAQ (reference sequence). The CDR3 DNA reads as TGTGCCAGCAGCTTACGGGGGGACTACAATGAGCAGTTCTTC. It yields the protein CASSLRGDYNEQFF.

J is TRBJ2-5 and V is TRBV29-1; D may be TRBD2 (5 bases). The CDR3 covers 11 residues. Germline CDR1 SQVTM, CDR2 ANQGSEA. V lost 7 bases to trimming and J lost 5 bases, with 11 bases between them. For the CDR3, the DNA is TGCAGCGGACGCACGGGGGAGACCCAGTACTTC. As protein: CSGRTGETQYF.

This clone showed up just a few times. V gene TRBV9 combines with J gene TRBJ1-1; D is unresolved. V dropped 0 bases and J dropped 4 bases, with 13 bases sitting between them. CDR1 and CDR2 (germline): SGDLS, YYNGEE. This CDR3 spans 15 amino acids. Written as DNA, the CDR3 is TGTGCCAGCAGCGTAGAGCGGGATCTGGCCACTGAAGCTTTCTTT. Residues: CASSVERDLATEAFF.

J is TRBJ2-7 and V is TRBV28; maybe TRBD1 (6 bases). Trimming removed 1 base at V and 3 bases at J, with 13 bases between. The germline gives CDR1 MDHEN, CDR2 SYDVKM. This CDR3 has 15 residues. The CDR3: CASSLSGHLGYEQYF. The CDR3 DNA sequence: TGTGCCAGCAGTTTATCGGGACACCTAGGCTACGAGCAGTACTTC.

The genes are TRBV5-8 and TRBJ1-2; 7 bases are shared with TRBD1. J lost 9 bases, V lost 1 base, and 3 bases had no gene match. CDR1 and CDR2 from the germline V gene are SGHTS and YDEGEE. This CDR3 is built from 12 residues. In nucleotides, the CDR3 is TGTGCCAGCAGCTTGACAGGGGAGAGCTACACCTTC. Translation: CASSLTGESYTF. The whole variable domain, filled in from reference TRBV5-8 and TRBJ1-2, reads EAGVTQSPTHLIKTRGQQATLRCSPISGHTSVYWYQQALGLGLQFLLWYDEGEERNRGNFPPRFSGRQFPNYSSELNVNALELEDSALYLCASSLTGESYTFGSGTRLTVV.

V is TRBV29-1 and J is TRBJ2-7; 10 bases line up with TRBD1. The CDR3 loop spans 14 amino acids. Germline V gives CDR1 SQVTM, CDR2 ANQGSEA. V shed 6 bases, J shed 7 bases, and the junction held 12 bases outside the gene matches. The CDR3 region is CSVLRTGGQGEQYF. As DNA, the CDR3 is TGCAGCGTCTTACGGACAGGGGGTCAGGGAGAGCAGTACTTC.

V usage is TRBV7-2 and J usage is TRBJ2-7; 12 bases match TRBD2. From germline, CDR1 is SGHTA and CDR2 FQGNSA. The CDR3 has 17 amino acids. V lost 6 bases, J lost 2 bases, and 11 bases stayed unmatched. Here the CDR3 reads CASRVGLAGGRPYEQYF. The CDR3 DNA reads TGTGCCAGCAGAGTGGGGCTAGCGGGGGGGCGCCCCTACGAGCAGTACTTC.

V is TRBV28 and J is TRBJ1-5; possibly TRBD1 for D (6 bases). V lost 6 bases and J lost 4, with 16 bases in between. The germline V gene encodes CDR1 MDHEN and CDR2 SYDVKM. The CDR3 totals 15 residues. The chain's CDR3 is CASSPLGQFNQPQHF. The DNA for the CDR3 is TGTGCCAGCAGCCCTCTAGGACAGTTTAATCAGCCCCAGCATTTT.

The rearrangement links TRBV6-1 to TRBJ1-1; D is unresolved. The ends were cut back, 6 bases at V and 1 base at J, with 12 bases in the middle. This CDR3 has 14 amino acids. The V gene's germline CDR1 is MNHNS and CDR2 SASEGT. The CDR3 DNA reads as TGTGCCAGCAGACGCGATTTTGGGAACACTGAAGCTTTCTTT. Protein product: CASRRDFGNTEAFF.

The J gene is TRBJ1-1, the V gene TRBV11-2; possibly TRBD1 for D (5 bases). Germline loops: CDR1 SGHAT, CDR2 FQNNGV. This CDR3 is built from 14 residues. V lost 3 bases to trimming and J lost 4 bases, with 12 bases between them. The CDR3 reads CASSLGLVGTEAFF. In nucleotides, the CDR3 is TGTGCCAGCAGCTTGGGACTCGTGGGCACTGAAGCTTTCTTT.

The chain has TRBV4-3 and TRBJ2-1; D is perhaps TRBD1 (5 bases). This CDR3 has 16 residues. Per the germline V gene, CDR1 is LGHNA and CDR2 is YSLEER. V lost 2 bases, J lost 7 bases, and 18 bases lay in between. In nucleotides, the CDR3 is TGCGCCAGCAGCCAAAGGGGATATATTGCAGAGAATGAGCAGTTCTTC. Residues: CASSQRGYIAENEQFF.

The rearrangement uses TRBV6-6 and TRBJ1-4; D perhaps matches TRBD1 (6 bases). CDR3 length: 14 residues. Germline CDR1 is MNHNY and CDR2 is SVGAGI (reference sequence). Trimming cost V 6 bases and J 6 bases, with 14 bases left between them. The CDR3 here is CASSPRGFDEKLFF. The CDR3 DNA reads as TGTGCCAGCAGCCCCAGGGGATTCGATGAAAAACTGTTTTTT.

The chain couples TRBV28 to TRBJ2-7; TRBD1 matches at 7 bases. This CDR3 comprises 13 residues. The junction had 11 bases not matched to a gene; V was cut back by 6 bases and J by 9 bases. Germline lookup yields CDR1 MDHEN and CDR2 SYDVKM. The CDR3 region has the DNA TGTGCCAGCAGCGTAGCCGGGACAGCAGTGCAGTACTTC. It is translated as CASSVAGTAVQYF.

This chain connects TRBV15 to TRBJ1-2, with 7 bases that match TRBD1. CDR3 length: 17 residues. The ends lost 0 bases at V and 4 bases at J; junction bases unmatched: 11. Germline V gene data show CDR1 as LNHNV and CDR2 as YYDKDF (reference sequence). CDR3 amino acids: CATSRDLKRQGGYGYTF. The CDR3 coding sequence is TGTGCCACCAGCAGAGACCTGAAACGACAGGGAGGCTATGGCTACACCTTC.

The chain joins TRBV29-1 to TRBJ2-2; D unclear. The CDR3 is 13 residues long. CDR1 and CDR2 (germline): SQVTM, ANQGSEA. V was cut by 2 bases and J by 7 bases, with 11 bases left in between. CDR3 sequence reads: CSVELVVVGELFF. CDR3 coding DNA: TGCAGCGTTGAATTAGTGGTAGTCGGGGAGCTGTTTTTT.

This sequence joins TRBV29-1 and TRBJ1-2, with 8 bases fitting TRBD1. Trimming at V came to 4 bases and at J to 3 bases, leaving 7 bases not matched to a gene. The CDR3 contains 14 residues. Germline V CDR1 and CDR2: SQVTM, ANQGSEA. CDR3 coding DNA: TGCAGCGTTGCCGGACAGGGCGGGCACTATGGCTACACCTTC. Protein product: CSVAGQGGHYGYTF.

Worth noting for this clone: Mismatch with germline at one junction end may stem from a read error. The chain uses TRBV7-9 and TRBJ1-4; D gene uncertain. Germline CDR1 SEHNR, CDR2 FQNEAQ (reference sequence). The CDR3 has 13 amino acids. The CDR3 loop reads CSSSPPGDEKLFF. CDR3 sequence (DNA): TGTTCCAGCAGCCCACCCGGGGATGAAAAACTGTTTTTT.

The table lists this clone with a few counts. The chain uses TRBV5-4 and TRBJ2-3; D might be TRBD2 (7 bases). The germline CDR1 and CDR2 sequences are SGHNT and YYREEE (reference sequence). V lost 3 bases, J lost 3 bases, and 11 bases lay in between. CDR3 length: 14 residues. The chain's CDR3 is CASSSGGRTDTQYF. CDR3 in DNA: TGTGCCAGCAGCTCCGGGGGGCGGACAGATACGCAGTATTTT.